This T cell receptor beta chain was captured by sequencing in a study of cytomegalovirus exposure and HLA in healthy donors. Study results and caveats: The study designated 150 to 200 TCR beta chains cytomegalovirus-associated. As was reported, the classifier diagnosed cytomegalovirus status with high specificity and sensitivity.

Using immunoSEQ multiplex PCR, the repertoire was profiled, and TCRdb retains in-frame clones only, with some absent. The data show about 220,000 clones, with roughly 84% seen just once and more than 12% held by the top ten. With regard to this clone: The antigen remains unidentified.

The CDR3 spans 14 residues. Trimming cost V 4 bases and J 1 base, with 10 bases left between them. Germline V CDR1 and CDR2: MGHDK, SYGVNS. The sample consisted of PBMCs. The sequence was collected from a woman in her thirties in good health and CMV-seropositive. The chain joins TRBV25-1 to TRBJ1-2; the D is unclear. CDR3 sequence reads: CASSVSEFNYGYTF. The DNA for the CDR3 is TGTGCCAGCAGTGTTAGTGAGTTTAACTATGGCTACACCTTC.